One and the same sample provided the 15 T cell receptor beta chains below, sequenced in a study of pediatric ulcerative colitis. The table came from immunoSEQ multiplex PCR; TCRdb's copy has only in-frame clones and leaves some out. The data show 50,000 to 65,000 clones, with roughly 90% seen just once and approximately 3.4% held by the top ten. The specimen sequenced was blood. The receptors were sampled from a boy aged 10-17 years with severe ulcerative colitis.

This clone was observed a single time. J is TRBJ1-1 and V is TRBV6-5; D unclear. V was shortened by 2 bases and J by 0 bases, with 7 bases between the two germline ends. Germline-derived CDR1 and CDR2 are MNHEY and SVGAGI. The CDR3 runs 14 residues. The CDR3 coding sequence is TGTGCCAGCAGTTACAGCAGATTGAACACTGAAGCTTTCTTT. As protein: CASSYSRLNTEAFF.

The V and J genes are TRBV28 and TRBJ2-3, with TRBD2 matching over 7 bases. V lost 8 bases, J lost 5 bases, and 10 bases stayed unmatched. Germline CDR1 is MDHEN and CDR2 is SYDVKM. The CDR3 is made up of 14 amino acids. CDR3 protein: CASGQGLGVDTQYF. The CDR3 bases are TGTGCCAGCGGTCAAGGACTAGGTGTAGATACGCAGTATTTT. Together with reference TRBV28 and TRBJ2-3, the CDR3 gives the full variable domain: DVKVTQSSRYLVKRTGEKVFLECVQDMDHENMFWYRQDPGLGLRLIYFSYDVKMKEKGDIPEGYSVSREKKERFSLILESASTNQTSMYLCASGQGLGVDTQYFGPGTRLTVL.

This chain connects TRBV2 to TRBJ1-4; unclear D gene. V was shortened by 7 bases and J by 5 bases, with 14 bases between the two germline ends. The CDR3 length is 14 residues. CDR1 and CDR2 (germline): SNHLY, FYNNEI. The CDR3 loop is CASNRGGMNEKLFF. For the CDR3, the DNA is TGTGCCAGCAATCGGGGAGGGATGAATGAAAAACTGTTTTTT.

The chain employs TRBV13 and TRBJ1-4, with 8 bases identical to TRBD1. J was trimmed by 7 bases and V by 6 bases; bases with no gene match: 7. The CDR3 runs 14 residues. Germline V gene data show CDR1 as PRHDT and CDR2 as FYEKMQ (reference sequence). CDR3 nucleotide sequence: TGTGCCAGCAGTGACAGGGGCGGGAGTGAAAAACTGTTTTTT. Protein: CASSDRGGSEKLFF.

This chain uses TRBV19 with TRBJ1-4, with D possibly being TRBD1 (5 bases). CDR1 is LNHDA, CDR2 SQIVND, per germline (reference sequence). V was pared by 5 bases and J by 4 bases, with 8 bases between. This CDR3 contains 13 residues. The CDR3, as DNA: TGTGCCAGTAGTGGGACTCATAATGAAAAACTGTTTTTT. Its protein product is CASSGTHNEKLFF.

The CDR3 loop is CASTDVSANTEAFF. The CDR3 DNA is TGTGCCAGCACCGACGTTTCAGCAAACACTGAAGCTTTCTTT. V is TRBV6-5 and J is TRBJ1-1; D is unresolved. Germline V lookup: CDR1 MNHEY, CDR2 SVGAGI. V gave up 7 bases and J gave up 2 bases, with 14 bases separating them. The CDR3 runs 14 residues.

The chain links TRBV11-3 to TRBJ2-5; no clear D gene. With 5 bases removed from V and 5 bases from J, the gap between germline ends came to 6 bases. This CDR3 contains 11 residues. The germline gives CDR1 SGHNT, CDR2 YENEEA. CDR3 loop: CASSGAETQYF. The CDR3, as DNA: TGTGCCAGCAGCGGTGCGGAGACCCAGTACTTC.

This clone was found a few times. V usage is TRBV6-5 and J usage is TRBJ2-7; 9 bases are shared with TRBD2. There are 14 residues in the CDR3. The junction had 12 bases not matched to a gene; V was cut back by 10 bases and J by 5 bases. The germline gives CDR1 MNHEY, CDR2 SVGAGI. The CDR3 DNA reads as TGTGCCACTTCCTTGTTAGCGGGAGCGGACGAGCAGTACTTC. It translates to CATSLLAGADEQYF.

In this sample, this clone turned up a few times. The chain has TRBV7-9 and TRBJ1-1; D is ambiguous. V lost 5 bases, J lost 2 bases, and 12 bases lay in between. Germline V lookup: CDR1 SEHNR, CDR2 FQNEAQ (reference sequence). This CDR3 spans 14 amino acids. The CDR3 DNA follows: TGTGCCAGCAGCCCTGGGCCGGTAAACACTGAAGCTTTCTTT. Protein sequence: CASSPGPVNTEAFF.

V is TRBV4-2 and J is TRBJ2-7, with 8 nucleotides matching TRBD2. After removal of 4 bases from V and 4 bases from J, the junction contained 9 bases not matched to a gene. The CDR3 spans 15 residues. Germline CDR1 and CDR2: LGHNA and YNFKEQ. The CDR3 sequence: CASSPVGSGSYEQYF. The CDR3 DNA is TGTGCCAGCAGCCCTGTAGGAAGCGGGAGTTACGAGCAGTACTTC.

The chain couples TRBV7-9 to TRBJ1-3; 7 bases align to TRBD1. J was trimmed by 0 bases and V by 5 bases; bases with no gene match: 10. Germline CDR1 and CDR2: SEHNR and FQNEAQ (reference sequence). This CDR3 is built from 17 residues. The CDR3 bases are TGTGCCAGCAGCCCAAGCACCGGGGACAGCTCTGGAAACACCATATATTTT. Amino acids: CASSPSTGDSSGNTIYF.

The rearrangement uses TRBV2 and TRBJ2-7; TRBD1 aligns across 7 bases. The germline CDR1 and CDR2 sequences are SNHLY and FYNNEI. After removal of 6 bases from V and 3 bases from J, the junction contained 8 bases not matched to a gene. This CDR3 is built from 14 residues. CDR3 residues: CASSRQGIGYEQYF. The DNA for the CDR3 is TGTGCCAGCAGCAGACAGGGTATTGGCTACGAGCAGTACTTC. The full variable domain, its missing parts supplied by reference TRBV2 and TRBJ2-7, is EPEVTQTPSHQVTQMGQEVILRCVPISNHLYFYWYRQILGQKVEFLVSFYNNEISEKSEIFDDQFSVERPDGSNFTLKIRSTKLEDSAMYFCASSRQGIGYEQYFGPGTRLTVT.

This chain links TRBV4-1 with TRBJ2-7; tentatively, D is TRBD2 (8 bases). Germline lookup yields CDR1 MGHRA and CDR2 YSYEKL. Trimming shortened V by 4 bases and J by 0 bases, and 16 bases separated the two germline ends. The CDR3 runs 16 residues. The DNA of the CDR3 is TGCGCCAGCAGCCGAGCGGGGGACAGCCTCTCCTACGAGCAGTACTTC. Protein product: CASSRAGDSLSYEQYF.

This clone occurred once. This chain connects TRBV5-6 to TRBJ2-3, with D perhaps matching TRBD1 or TRBD2 (6 bases each). Trimming shortened V by 0 bases and J by 2 bases, and 13 bases separated the two germline ends. CDR3 size: 16 residues. The germline gives CDR1 SGHDT, CDR2 YYEEEE. The DNA of the CDR3 is TGTGCCAGCAGCTTGGCCGGGGGCGGACTCACAGATACGCAGTATTTT. Its protein is CASSLAGGGLTDTQYF.

This rearrangement joins TRBV10-3 to TRBJ1-1; 9 bases are shared with TRBD1. The CDR3 loop spans 15 amino acids. Germline loops: CDR1 ENHRY, CDR2 SYGVKD. V was pared by 5 bases and J by 3 bases, with 7 bases of the junction left unmatched. This CDR3 reads CAISSLQGADTEAFF. As DNA, the CDR3 is TGTGCCATCAGTTCCTTACAGGGGGCGGACACTGAAGCTTTCTTT.